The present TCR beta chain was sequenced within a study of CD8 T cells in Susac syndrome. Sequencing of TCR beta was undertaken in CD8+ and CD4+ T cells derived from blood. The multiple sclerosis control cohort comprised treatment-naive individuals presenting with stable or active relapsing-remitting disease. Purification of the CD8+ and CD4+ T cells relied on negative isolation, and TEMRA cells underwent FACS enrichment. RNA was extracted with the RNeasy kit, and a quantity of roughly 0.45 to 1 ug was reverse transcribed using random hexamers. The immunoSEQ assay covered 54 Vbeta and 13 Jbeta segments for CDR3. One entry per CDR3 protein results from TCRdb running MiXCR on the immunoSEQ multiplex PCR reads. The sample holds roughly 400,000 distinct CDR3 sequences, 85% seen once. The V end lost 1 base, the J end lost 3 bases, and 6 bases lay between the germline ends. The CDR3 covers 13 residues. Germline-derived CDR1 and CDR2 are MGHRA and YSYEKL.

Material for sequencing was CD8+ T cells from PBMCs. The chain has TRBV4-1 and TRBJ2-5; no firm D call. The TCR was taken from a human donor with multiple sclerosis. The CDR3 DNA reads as TGCGCCAGCAGCCAAGTTCCGAAAGAGACCCAGTACTTC. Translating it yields CASSQVPKETQYF.